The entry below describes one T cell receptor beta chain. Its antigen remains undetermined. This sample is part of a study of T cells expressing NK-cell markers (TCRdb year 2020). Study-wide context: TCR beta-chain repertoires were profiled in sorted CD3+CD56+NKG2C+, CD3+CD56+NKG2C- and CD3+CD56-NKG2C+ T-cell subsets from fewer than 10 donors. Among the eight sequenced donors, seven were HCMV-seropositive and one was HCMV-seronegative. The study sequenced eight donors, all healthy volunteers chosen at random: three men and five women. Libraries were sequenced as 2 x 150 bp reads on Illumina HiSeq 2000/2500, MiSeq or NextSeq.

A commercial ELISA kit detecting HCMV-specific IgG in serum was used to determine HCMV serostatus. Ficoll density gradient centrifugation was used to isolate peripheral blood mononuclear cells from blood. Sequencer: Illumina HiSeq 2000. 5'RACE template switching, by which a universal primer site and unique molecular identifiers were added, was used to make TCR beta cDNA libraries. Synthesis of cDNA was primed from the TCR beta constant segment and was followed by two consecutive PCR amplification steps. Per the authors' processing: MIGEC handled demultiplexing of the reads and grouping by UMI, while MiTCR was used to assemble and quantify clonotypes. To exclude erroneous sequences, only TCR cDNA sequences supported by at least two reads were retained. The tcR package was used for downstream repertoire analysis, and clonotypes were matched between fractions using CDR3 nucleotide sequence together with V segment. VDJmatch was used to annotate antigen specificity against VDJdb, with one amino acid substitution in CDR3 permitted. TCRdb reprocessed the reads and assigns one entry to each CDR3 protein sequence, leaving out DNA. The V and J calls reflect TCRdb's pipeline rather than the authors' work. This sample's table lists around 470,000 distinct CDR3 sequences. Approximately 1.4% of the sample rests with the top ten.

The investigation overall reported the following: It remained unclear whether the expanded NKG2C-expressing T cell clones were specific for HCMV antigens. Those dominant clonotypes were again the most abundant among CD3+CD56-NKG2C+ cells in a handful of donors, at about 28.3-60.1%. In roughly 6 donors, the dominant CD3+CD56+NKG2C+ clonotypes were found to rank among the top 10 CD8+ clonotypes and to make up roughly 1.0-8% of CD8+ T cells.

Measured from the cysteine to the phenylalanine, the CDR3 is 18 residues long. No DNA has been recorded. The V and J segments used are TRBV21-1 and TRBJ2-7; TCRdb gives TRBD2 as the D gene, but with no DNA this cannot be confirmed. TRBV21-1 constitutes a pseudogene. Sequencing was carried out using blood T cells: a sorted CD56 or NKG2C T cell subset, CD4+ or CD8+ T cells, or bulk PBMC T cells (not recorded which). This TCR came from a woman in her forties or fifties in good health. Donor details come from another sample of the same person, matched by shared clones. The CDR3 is CASSKPLPLAAYPYEQYF.